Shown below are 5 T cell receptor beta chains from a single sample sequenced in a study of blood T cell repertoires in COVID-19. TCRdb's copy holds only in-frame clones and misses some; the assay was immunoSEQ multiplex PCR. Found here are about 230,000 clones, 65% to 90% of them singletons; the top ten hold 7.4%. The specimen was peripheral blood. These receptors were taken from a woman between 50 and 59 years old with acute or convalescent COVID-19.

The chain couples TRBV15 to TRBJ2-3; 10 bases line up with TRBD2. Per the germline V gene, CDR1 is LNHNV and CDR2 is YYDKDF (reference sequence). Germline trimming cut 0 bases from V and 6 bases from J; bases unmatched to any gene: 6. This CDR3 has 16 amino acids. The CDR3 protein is CATSRELAGRGDTQYF. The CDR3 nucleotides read TGTGCCACCAGCAGAGAACTAGCGGGGCGCGGGGATACGCAGTATTTT.

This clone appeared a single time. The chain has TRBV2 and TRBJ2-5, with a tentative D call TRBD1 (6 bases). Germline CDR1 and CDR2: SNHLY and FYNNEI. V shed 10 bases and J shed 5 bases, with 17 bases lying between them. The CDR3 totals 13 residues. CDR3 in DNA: TGTGCCACCAGGGACAACCTGGGGGAGACCCAGTACTTC. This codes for CATRDNLGETQYF.

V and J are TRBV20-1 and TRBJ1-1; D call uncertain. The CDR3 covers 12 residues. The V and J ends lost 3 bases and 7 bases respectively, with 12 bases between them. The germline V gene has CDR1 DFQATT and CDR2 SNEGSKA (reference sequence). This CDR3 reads CSASSGLGEAFF. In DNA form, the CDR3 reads TGCAGTGCTAGTTCGGGGTTGGGTGAAGCTTTCTTT.

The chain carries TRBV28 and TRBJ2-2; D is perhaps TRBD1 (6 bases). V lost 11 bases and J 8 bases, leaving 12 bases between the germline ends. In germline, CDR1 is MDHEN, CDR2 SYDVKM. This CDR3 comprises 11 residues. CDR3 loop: CAAQRGGELFF. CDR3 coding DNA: TGTGCCGCCCAAAGGGGGGGGGAGCTGTTTTTT.

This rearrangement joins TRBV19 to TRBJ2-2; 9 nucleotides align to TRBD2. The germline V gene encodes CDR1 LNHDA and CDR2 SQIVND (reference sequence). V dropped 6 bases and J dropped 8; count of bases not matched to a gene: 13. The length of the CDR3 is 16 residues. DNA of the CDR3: TGTGCCAGTAGGACTAGCGGCCTTTTATGTTCAGGGGAGCTGTTTTTT. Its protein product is CASRTSGLLCSGELFF.